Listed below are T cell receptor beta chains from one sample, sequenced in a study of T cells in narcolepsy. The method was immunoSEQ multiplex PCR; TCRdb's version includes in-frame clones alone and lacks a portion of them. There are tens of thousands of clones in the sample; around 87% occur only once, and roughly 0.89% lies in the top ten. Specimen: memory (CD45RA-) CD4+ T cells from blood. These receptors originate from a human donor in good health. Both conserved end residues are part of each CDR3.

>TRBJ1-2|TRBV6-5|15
CASSYSGQGRHGYTF
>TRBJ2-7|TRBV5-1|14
CASSPAGEVYEQYF
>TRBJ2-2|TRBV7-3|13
CASSSWGTGELFF
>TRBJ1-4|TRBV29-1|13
CSVGGALNEKLFF
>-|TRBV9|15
CASSVGTSGNYEQYF
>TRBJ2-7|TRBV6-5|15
CASSLGLAGVREQYF
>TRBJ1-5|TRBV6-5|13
CASSYSSNQPQHF
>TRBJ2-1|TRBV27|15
CASSLQPLAYNEQFF
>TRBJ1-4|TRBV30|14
CAWSKLGTNEKLFF
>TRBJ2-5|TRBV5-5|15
CASSPWGPTQETQYF
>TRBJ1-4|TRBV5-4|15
CASSLRGQGDEKLFF
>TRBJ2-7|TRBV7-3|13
CASSFSGGYEQYF
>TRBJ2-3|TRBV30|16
CAWRAGTSLSVATQYF
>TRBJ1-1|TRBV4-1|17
CASSQQATGGSYTEAFF
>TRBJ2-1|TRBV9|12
CASSVTYGEQFF
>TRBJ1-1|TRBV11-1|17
CASSLAGGRLGKTEAFF
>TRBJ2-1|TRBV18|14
CASSRDGTYNEQFF
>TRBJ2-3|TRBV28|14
CASSVHQGTDTQYF
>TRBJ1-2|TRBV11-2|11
CASSRGAGYTF
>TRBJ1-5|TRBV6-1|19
CASSAWPGQGYGSNQPQHF
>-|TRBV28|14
CASSTGTSSYEQYF
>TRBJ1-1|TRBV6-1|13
CASSELGRTEAFF
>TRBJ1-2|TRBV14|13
CASSQDLRKGYTF
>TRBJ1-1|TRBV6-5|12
CASRRTSTEAFF
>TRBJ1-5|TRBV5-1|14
CASSPGGPNQPQHF
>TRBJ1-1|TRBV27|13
CASSPSLGAEAFF
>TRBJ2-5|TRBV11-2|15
CASSGGTSVQETQYF
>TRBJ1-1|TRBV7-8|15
CASSLVRQGATEAFF
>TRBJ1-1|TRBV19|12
CASSRRQGEAFF